Each of the 24 T cell receptor beta chains below was sequenced from the same sample in a study of shared clonotypes between healthy human individuals. Profiling relied on immunoSEQ multiplex PCR, and the TCRdb table lists in-frame clones only, not all of them. The sample lists about 1.1 million clones, around 82% occurring once. Sequencing used memory CD4+ T cells from PBMCs. Subset in this sample: CD45RA-negative fraction. The receptors stem from a man aged 18-30 years in good health. Some clones in this sample may be carry-over from other donors' samples.

The chain combines TRBV28 with TRBJ2-2, with 7 bases that match TRBD1. The germline V gene has CDR1 MDHEN and CDR2 SYDVKM. The V and J ends lost 8 bases and 3 bases, in that order; junction bases with no gene match: 9. CDR3 size: 15 residues. In DNA, the CDR3 is TGTGCCAGCCTACATAGGACAGGCTACACCGGGGAGCTGTTTTTT. Protein sequence: CASLHRTGYTGELFF.

This clone was detected a few times. A much larger clone is a single base away; this may be a read error. The CDR3 spells CASSSYRNTEAFF. The CDR3 DNA is TGTGCCAGCAGCTCATACAGGAACACTGAAGCTTTCTTT. The V and J genes are TRBV5-4 and TRBJ1-1; no clear D. This CDR3 is 13 amino acids long. Per the germline V gene, CDR1 is SGHNT and CDR2 is YYREEE (reference sequence). Trimming removed 3 bases at V and 1 base at J, with 7 bases between.

The genes are TRBV6-5 and TRBJ2-1; TRBD2 aligns across 7 bases. CDR3 length: 14 residues. With 9 bases clipped from V and 0 bases from J, the junction kept 5 bases outside the gene matches. Looked up from germline, CDR1 is MNHEY and CDR2 is SVGAGI. The CDR3 is CARGGLPSYNEQFF. Here the CDR3 DNA reads TGTGCCAGGGGGGGACTACCCTCCTACAATGAGCAGTTCTTC.

The chain recombines TRBV10-3 with TRBJ2-1; the match to TRBD2 covers 10 bases. Trimming at V came to 10 bases and at J to 5 bases, leaving 8 bases not matched to a gene. The CDR3 contains 14 residues. Germline CDR1 is ENHRY and CDR2 is SYGVKD. The CDR3 spells CATREREGDNEQFF. The CDR3 DNA is TGTGCCACGAGGGAGCGGGAGGGGGACAATGAGCAGTTCTTC.

The chain links TRBV5-1 to TRBJ2-7; 10 bases are shared with TRBD1. Germline V gene data show CDR1 as SGHRS and CDR2 as YFSETQ. This CDR3 comprises 15 residues. Trimming at V came to 3 bases and at J to 6 bases, leaving 9 bases not matched to a gene. CDR3 bases: TGCGCCAGCAGCTCCTCTGGGACAGGGGAAGGCGAGCAGTACTTC. Amino acids: CASSSSGTGEGEQYF. The variable domain in full, completed from reference TRBV5-1 and TRBJ2-7, reads KAGVTQTPRYLIKTRGQQVTLSCSPISGHRSVSWYQQTPGQGLQFLFEYFSETQRNKGNFPGRFSGRQFSNSRSEMNVSTLELGDSALYLCASSSSGTGEGEQYFGPGTRLTVT.

The chain has TRBV5-1 and TRBJ2-7; tentatively, D is TRBD2 (6 bases). CDR3 length: 15 residues. V lost 4 bases, J lost 4 bases, and 18 bases lay in between. In germline, CDR1 is SGHRS, CDR2 YFSETQ. The CDR3, as DNA: TGCGCCAGCAGCCCTGGAGGGACCGAGAATTACGAGCAGTACTTC. Its protein is CASSPGGTENYEQYF. The whole variable domain, filled in from reference TRBV5-1 and TRBJ2-7, reads KAGVTQTPRYLIKTRGQQVTLSCSPISGHRSVSWYQQTPGQGLQFLFEYFSETQRNKGNFPGRFSGRQFSNSRSEMNVSTLELGDSALYLCASSPGGTENYEQYFGPGTRLTVT.

The rearrangement joins TRBV28 to TRBJ2-1; D gene unclear. Germline CDR1 MDHEN, CDR2 SYDVKM. With 4 bases removed from V and 9 bases from J, the gap between germline ends came to 16 bases. The CDR3 has 14 residues. Here the CDR3 reads CASSSPSGLGEQFF. In nucleotides, the CDR3 is TGTGCCAGCAGTTCCCCGTCAGGTTTGGGTGAGCAGTTCTTC.

The V gene is TRBV11-2, the J gene TRBJ2-7, with D maybe TRBD1 (5 bases). V lost 5 bases, J lost 3 bases, and 14 bases lay in between. The CDR3 consists of 14 residues. The germline CDR1 and CDR2 sequences are SGHAT and FQNNGV. As DNA, the CDR3 is TGTGCCAGCAGCACCATCACAGGACACTACGAGCAGTACTTC. Protein sequence: CASSTITGHYEQYF.

The rearrangement links TRBV28 to TRBJ2-2, with 10 bases identical to TRBD2. Germline values: CDR1 MDHEN, CDR2 SYDVKM. The CDR3 length is 15 residues. J lost 4 bases, V lost 5 bases, and 4 bases had no gene match. As DNA, the CDR3 is TGTGCCAGCAGTAAAGCGGGAGGGGGCACCGGGGAGCTGTTTTTT. Translating gives CASSKAGGGTGELFF.

This clone appeared a few times. The chain joins TRBV7-9 to TRBJ1-2; D uncertain. Germline lookup yields CDR1 SEHNR and CDR2 FQNEAQ (reference sequence). V was shortened by 2 bases and J by 3 bases, with 10 bases between the two germline ends. The CDR3 contains 14 residues. CDR3 region: CASSLSDGYYGYTF. The CDR3 DNA sequence: TGTGCCAGCAGCTTATCGGACGGTTACTATGGCTACACCTTC. The full variable domain, with the rest looked up from reference TRBV7-9 and TRBJ1-2, is DTGVSQNPRHKITKRGQNVTFRCDPISEHNRLYWYRQTLGQGPEFLTYFQNEAQLEKSRLLSDRFSAERPKGSFSTLEIQRTEQGDSAMYLCASSLSDGYYGYTFGSGTRLTVV.

The chain combines TRBV5-1 with TRBJ1-4; the match to TRBD1 covers 8 bases. The CDR3 covers 15 residues. The V segment lost 2 bases and the J segment 7 bases; nucleotides outside the gene matches: 7. CDR1 and CDR2 from the germline V gene are SGHRS and YFSETQ. CDR3: CASSLSTGVGEKLFF. CDR3 sequence (DNA): TGCGCCAGCAGCTTATCGACAGGGGTGGGTGAAAAACTGTTTTTT.

The genes are TRBV6-6 and TRBJ2-7, with D perhaps TRBD2 (5 bases). Per germline, CDR1 MNHNY and CDR2 SVGAGI (reference sequence). This CDR3 spans 14 amino acids. V was shortened by 5 bases and J by 3 bases, with 14 bases between the two germline ends. CDR3 bases: TGTGCCAGCAGTCCCCCCGGTACTAGCTACGAGCAGTACTTC. The encoded protein is CASSPPGTSYEQYF.

V and J are TRBV11-2 and TRBJ1-1, with D hard to call. Germline V gene lookup returns CDR1 SGHAT and CDR2 FQNNGV. Trimming removed 4 bases at V and 1 base at J, with 10 bases between. This CDR3 has 14 amino acids. The CDR3 loop is CASSSGTTNTEAFF. The CDR3 DNA follows: TGTGCCAGCAGCTCGGGTACGACGAACACTGAAGCTTTCTTT.

This clone was recorded many times. This chain uses TRBV7-8 with TRBJ2-7; TRBD2 agrees at 11 bases. CDR3 size: 19 residues. Per germline, CDR1 SGHVS and CDR2 FQNEAQ. J gave up 3 bases and V 1 base, and 14 bases lay outside the gene matches. Here the CDR3 DNA reads TGTGCCAGCAGCTTAGACCGACCGAAGACTAGCGGGAAGATCTACGAGCAGTACTTC. It codes for CASSLDRPKTSGKIYEQYF.

Remarks on this clone: This specimen includes other DNA sequences encoding the same CDR3. CDR3 in DNA: TGTGCCAGCAGTGAAGTTTCGGTACAAGAGACCCAGTACTTC. Amino acid sequence: CASSEVSVQETQYF. The chain combines TRBV6-1 with TRBJ2-5; D ambiguous. The CDR3 contains 14 residues. V gave up 1 base and J gave up 2 bases, with 8 bases separating them. Germline V gives CDR1 MNHNS, CDR2 SASEGT.

This sequence joins TRBV9 and TRBJ2-1, with unresolved D. CDR1 and CDR2 from the germline V gene are SGDLS and YYNGEE. The ends were cut back, 4 bases at V and 6 bases at J, with 8 bases in the middle. This CDR3 comprises 12 residues. This chain's CDR3 is CASSSRSNEQFF. CDR3 DNA sequence: TGTGCCAGCAGCTCCCGTTCCAATGAGCAGTTCTTC.

The gene calls are TRBV29-1 and TRBJ2-2; D unclear. Trimming removed 5 bases at V and 6 bases at J, with 7 bases between. There are 11 residues in the CDR3. Germline CDR1 is SQVTM and CDR2 is ANQGSEA. In nucleotides, the CDR3 is TGCAGCGTTCTTGGTCCCGGGGAGCTGTTTTTT. Translation: CSVLGPGELFF.

The chain has TRBV28 and TRBJ1-2; a possible D gene is TRBD1 (5 bases). The CDR3 has 16 residues. The germline V and J ends were trimmed by 5 bases and 5 bases, with 21 bases remaining between them. Germline V gene lookup returns CDR1 MDHEN and CDR2 SYDVKM. This CDR3 reads CASSRAMQGVGYGYTF. The CDR3, as DNA: TGTGCCAGCAGTCGAGCCATGCAGGGTGTAGGGTATGGCTACACCTTC.

The V gene is TRBV6-5, the J gene TRBJ2-2; 8 bases map to TRBD2. The CDR3 length is 15 residues. After removal of 6 bases from V and 7 bases from J, the junction contained 10 bases not matched to a gene. Germline CDR1 and CDR2: MNHEY and SVGAGI. The CDR3 nucleotides are TGTGCCAGCAGGAGAGCGGGAGAGGGGGGCGGGGAGCTGTTTTTT. Its protein is CASRRAGEGGGELFF.

The chain employs TRBV12-1 and TRBJ2-3. TRBV12-1 is recorded as a pseudogene. This CDR3 has 15 amino acids. CDR3 nucleotides: TGTGCCAGCAGCTTTACGGCTAGCAGGGCAGATACGCAGTATTTT. The encoded protein is CASSFTASRADTQYF.

This sequence joins TRBV15 and TRBJ2-1, with D possibly TRBD1 on 10 matching bases. The CDR3 has 21 residues. The V end was cut by 2 bases, the J end by 3 bases, with 29 bases between. Germline V CDR1 and CDR2: LNHNV, YYDKDF (reference sequence). CDR3 in DNA: TGTGCCACCAGCAGACCGGGACAGGGGTTTAGCGGGAGAAGGGGCTACAATGAGCAGTTCTTC. This translates into CATSRPGQGFSGRRGYNEQFF.

In its sample, this clone was seen many times. V usage is TRBV2 and J usage is TRBJ1-5; TRBD1 is a possible D gene (5 bases). The CDR3 covers 15 residues. With 4 bases removed from V and 3 bases from J, the gap between germline ends came to 13 bases. Germline CDR1 is SNHLY and CDR2 is FYNNEI. CDR3 coding DNA: TGTGCCAGCAGTGGGTTTTTCAGGGACAATCAGCCCCAGCATTTT. It translates to CASSGFFRDNQPQHF.

The chain couples TRBV7-8 to TRBJ2-7, with D perhaps matching TRBD2 (5 bases). Trimming stripped 0 bases from V and 6 bases from J, with 15 bases between. Germline V lookup: CDR1 SGHVS, CDR2 FQNEAQ. The CDR3 extends over 15 amino acids. The CDR3 DNA is TGTGCCAGCAGCTTAGCCAGCGGCAGTACGGGCGAGCAGTACTTC. This encodes CASSLASGSTGEQYF. Variable domain in full (rest from reference TRBV7-8 and TRBJ2-7): GAGVSQSPRYKVAKRGQDVALRCDPISGHVSLFWYQQALGQGPEFLTYFQNEAQLDKSGLPSDRFFAERPEGSVSTLKIQRTQQEDSAVYLCASSLASGSTGEQYFGPGTRLTVT.

The chain joins TRBV5-1 to TRBJ1-3, with 10 nucleotides matching TRBD1. This CDR3 contains 14 residues. After removal of 5 bases from V and 7 bases from J, the junction contained 6 bases not matched to a gene. Per the germline V gene, CDR1 is SGHRS and CDR2 is YFSETQ. Written as DNA, the CDR3 is TGCGCCAGCAGTCCTGTGACAGGGGGCAACACCATATATTTT. This sequence encodes CASSPVTGGNTIYF.